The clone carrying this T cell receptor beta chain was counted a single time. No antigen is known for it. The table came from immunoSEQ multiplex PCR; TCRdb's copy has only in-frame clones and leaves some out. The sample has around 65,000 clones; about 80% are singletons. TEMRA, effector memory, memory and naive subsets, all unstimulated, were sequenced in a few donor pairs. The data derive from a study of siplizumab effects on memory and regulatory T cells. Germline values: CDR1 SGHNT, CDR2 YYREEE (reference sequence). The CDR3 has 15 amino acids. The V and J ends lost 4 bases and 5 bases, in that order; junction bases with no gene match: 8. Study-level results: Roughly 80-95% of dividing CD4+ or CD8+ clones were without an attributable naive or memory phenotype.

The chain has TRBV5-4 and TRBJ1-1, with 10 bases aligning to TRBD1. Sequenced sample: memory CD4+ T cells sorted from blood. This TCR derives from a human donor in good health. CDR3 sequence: CASSTGQGVRTEAFF. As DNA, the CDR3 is TGTGCCAGCAGCACCGGACAGGGGGTGAGGACTGAAGCTTTCTTT.